This TCR beta chain was identified in a study of spatial heterogeneity in lung cancer (dated by TCRdb to between 2017 and 2020). Notes on the research overall: Beta-chain transcripts were consistently detected in greater numbers than alpha-chain transcripts, which likely reflected higher beta-chain transcript abundance. The study quantitatively compared TCR alpha and beta repertoires across multiple tumor regions, matched nontumor lung and blood in non-small cell lung cancer. The study linked features of the TCR repertoire to counts of nonsynonymous mutations, which were determined by whole-exome sequencing of tumor tissue. In tumor regions, TCR transcript counts showed a strong correlation with a T cell transcriptional module score from matched bulk RNA-seq. In the raw uncorrected reads, each unique combination of TCR and UMI appeared more than ten times on average. Both alpha and beta chains were TCR-sequenced in around 220 tumor regions, about 69 matched nontumor lung samples and some 56 PBMC samples obtained at surgery. Broader findings and caveats from the paper: Estimated TCR-seq coverage of tumor T cells was only about 6.5% for alpha chains and about 13% for beta chains. Additional single-cell paired TCR alpha and beta sequencing was considered necessary to confirm, at a functional level, the hypothesis that regional TCRs recognize regional mutations. The count of ubiquitous expanded TCRs correlated with the count of ubiquitous nonsynonymous mutations, and the count of regional expanded TCRs correlated with the count of regional nonsynonymous mutations. The tumor nonsynonymous mutation count correlated with the number of expanded intratumoral alpha and beta TCRs.

Taking its sample share into account, this clonotype is medium-sized (0.01 to 0.1%). It lacks a known antigen. The junction departs from the called germline gene at one end, perhaps through a read error. The intended sense of this specimen's time point label: sample taken at primary tumor resection. Donors were around 69 patients with early-stage, untreated non-small cell lung cancer from the lung TRACERx cohort. TCR sequencing used whole RNA extracted from tumor and nontumor lung tissue, or from cryopreserved PBMC samples, without cell sorting. Patients were selected for TCR sequencing only if sufficient RNA was available from at least two tumor regions. Before being selected, tumor and adjacent nontumor lung specimens were reviewed by a lung pathologist. The library was made by 5' RACE. TCRdb shows the sequencer as NextSeq 500. In the TCR library protocol, a unique molecular identifier was attached to each TCR cDNA molecule so that PCR and sequencing errors could be corrected. The authors' analysis ran thus. Decombinator tools were used for TCR identification, UMI-based error correction and CDR3 extraction. TCRs above a frequency of 2 per 1,000, corresponding to the top 1% of the tumor frequency distribution, were defined as expanded. Expanded tumor TCRs were classed as regional if statistically deemed absent (corrected P<0.05) from at least one tumor region, otherwise ubiquitous. Renyi diversity was computed with the R vegan package after each repertoire had been subsampled 100 times to 5,000 TCRs. To build CDR3 similarity networks, amino acid triplet string-kernel similarity was used, and CDR3s were connected when their pairwise similarity was above 0.82. Starting from the raw public reads, TCRdb applied fastp trimming at Q25, assembled clones with MiXCR and retained in-frame beta chains. When rows share a CDR3 protein, they turn into one entry using the most common DNA and genes. The V and J calls shown here were made by TCRdb, not taken from the authors' results. In this sample the table shows fewer than 3,000 distinct CDR3 sequences, roughly 6.5% of which occur a single time. The biggest ten clones account for 11% of the sample.

The germline V gene (reference sequence) gives CDR1 as SSHAT and CDR2 as FNYEAQ. The CDR3 goes from the cysteine to the phenylalanine over 17 residues. Here the CDR3 DNA is all that survives: 51 bases in frame from base 1. Sequenced here: lung tumor tissue, sampled at surgery. This clonotype was obtained from a female donor with early-stage non-small cell lung cancer. The chain was built from TRBV7-7 and TRBJ2-3, and TRBD1 aligns with 12 junction nucleotides. The CDR3 has the sequence CASSLAPGTGGRDTQYF. At the DNA level, the sequence is TGTGCTAGCAGCTTAGCGCCTGGGACAGGGGGCAGAGATACGCAGTATTTT. Reference TRBV7-7 and TRBJ2-3 genes cover what lies past the CDR3, so the full variable domain is GAGVSQSPRYKVTKRGQDVTLRCDPISSHATLYWYQQALGQGPEFLTYFNYEAQPDKSGLPSDRFSAERPEGSISTLTIQRTEQRDSAMYRCASSLAPGTGGRDTQYFGPGTRLTVL.